A single sample is the source of the 9 T cell receptor beta chains below, sequenced in a study of T cells in tuberculosis (dated by TCRdb to the late 2010s). The library was prepared using the immunoSEQ multiplex PCR assay. TCRdb provides this immuneACCESS table in a form limited to in-frame rearrangements. Some clones are lacking; in checked studies, under half of them reflect an unresolved V gene, and why the rest are absent is not known. The sample table shows roughly 34,000 clones, and about 97% are seen once. 6% to 7% of the sample goes to the ten largest clones. The sample comprised PBMCs. All receptors derive from a donor aged 10-29 years with latent tuberculosis or without tuberculosis infection.

The chain employs TRBV6-5 and TRBJ1-2; D is possibly TRBD1 (6 bases). The CDR3 has 12 amino acids. Trimming pared 6 bases from V and 5 bases from J, leaving 10 bases between. The germline CDR1 and CDR2 sequences are MNHEY and SVGAGI. The CDR3 sequence is CASRRQGYGYTF. The CDR3 coding sequence is TGTGCCAGCAGGAGGCAGGGGTATGGCTACACCTTC.

The J gene is TRBJ2-7, the V gene TRBV27; 8 positions agree with TRBD1. Germline trimming cut 6 bases from V and 6 bases from J; bases unmatched to any gene: 10. CDR1 MNHEY and CDR2 SMNVEV come from the germline V gene (reference sequence). This CDR3 contains 14 residues. CDR3 nucleotides: TGTGCCAGCAGCCCTATATTTGGACAGGGCGAGCAGTACTTC. It codes for CASSPIFGQGEQYF.

This clone was seen a single time. The gene calls are TRBV6-5 and TRBJ1-4; D gene ambiguous. Trimming shortened V by 2 bases and J by 7 bases, and 11 bases separated the two germline ends. The CDR3 covers 14 residues. From germline, CDR1 is MNHEY and CDR2 SVGAGI. CDR3 protein: CASSYTAPGEKLFF. The CDR3 nucleotides read TGTGCCAGCAGTTACACCGCCCCCGGTGAAAAACTGTTTTTT.

This chain connects TRBV5-1 to TRBJ1-1, with D possibly TRBD1 on 6 matching bases. This CDR3 spans 15 amino acids. Looked up from germline, CDR1 is SGHRS and CDR2 is YFSETQ. Trimming took 0 bases from V and 3 from J, leaving 12 bases between them. CDR3 region: CASSLANAGDTEAFF. Here the CDR3 DNA reads TGCGCCAGCAGCTTGGCCAATGCAGGGGACACTGAAGCTTTCTTT.

This chain uses TRBV2 with TRBJ1-5; TRBD1 agrees at 7 bases. Germline V gene lookup returns CDR1 SNHLY and CDR2 FYNNEI. V shed 3 bases, J shed 4 bases, and the junction held 12 bases outside the gene matches. CDR3 length: 17 residues. CDR3 protein: CASSDLGRGSLNQPQHF. The CDR3 coding sequence is TGTGCCAGCAGTGACCTAGGCAGGGGGTCGCTGAATCAGCCCCAGCATTTT.

V gene TRBV29-1 combines with J gene TRBJ2-1; 9 bases line up with TRBD2. Germline values: CDR1 SQVTM, CDR2 ANQGSEA. The CDR3 is made up of 16 amino acids. Germline trimming cut 6 bases from V and 4 bases from J; bases unmatched to any gene: 13. The CDR3, as DNA: TGCAGCGTGACTAGCGGAGACCCGATGGAATACAATGAGCAGTTCTTC. Its protein is CSVTSGDPMEYNEQFF.

The gene calls are TRBV29-1 and TRBJ2-3, with D maybe TRBD1 (5 bases). Germline CDR1 and CDR2: SQVTM and ANQGSEA. The CDR3 spans 12 residues. V was pared by 5 bases and J by 6 bases, with 12 bases between. CDR3 protein: CSVMGPSDTQYF. In DNA, the CDR3 is TGCAGCGTTATGGGGCCGTCGGATACGCAGTATTTT.

This chain connects TRBV2 to TRBJ2-3, with D possibly matching TRBD1 (6 bases). The CDR3 runs to 13 residues. From germline, CDR1 is SNHLY and CDR2 FYNNEI. V shed 4 bases and J shed 5 bases, with 10 bases lying between them. The CDR3 DNA sequence: TGTGCCAGCAGTGGGCTACAGGGAGATACGCAGTATTTT. Its protein is CASSGLQGDTQYF.

The V call is TRBV9, the J call TRBJ2-2; 9 nucleotides align to TRBD2. With 2 bases clipped from V and 3 bases from J, the junction kept 8 bases outside the gene matches. The length of the CDR3 is 17 residues. CDR1 SGDLS and CDR2 YYNGEE come from the germline V gene. The CDR3, as DNA: TGTGCCAGCAGCGTCCCGATTGCGGGAGGGGACACCGGGGAGCTGTTTTTT. Translating gives CASSVPIAGGDTGELFF.